A selection of T cell receptor beta chains follows, all from one sample in a study of blood T cell repertoires in COVID-19. This table comes from immunoSEQ multiplex PCR, and its TCRdb copy is limited to in-frame clones, with some not included. The sample yields 130,000 or so clones, approximately 86% seen once. The sequenced sample consisted of peripheral blood. Receptors originate from a woman aged 55-75 years with acute or convalescent COVID-19. CDR3s include the opening cysteine and the closing phenylalanine or tryptophan. A D gene is named only where the DNA matches it firmly. Rows may omit the clone size; those that give it use once, few, many or a size class.

v_call: TRBV2
j_call: TRBJ1-5
clone_size: .
cdr3_length: 14
d_call: .
cdr3_nt: TGTGCCAGCACCACTAGGGCGGGTTTGCAGCCCCAGCATTTT
cdr3_aa: CASTTRAGLQPQHF

v_call: TRBV7-6
j_call: TRBJ2-1
clone_size: .
cdr3_length: 16
d_call: TRBD2
cdr3_nt: TGTGCCAGCAGCTTAGTCTCGAGCGGGGGGTACAATGAGCAGTTCTTC
cdr3_aa: CASSLVSSGGYNEQFF

v_call: TRBV11-2
j_call: TRBJ1-2
clone_size: .
cdr3_length: 14
d_call: TRBD1
cdr3_nt: TGTGCCAGCAGCCGGCAGGAGGGGGCGTATGGCTACACCTTC
cdr3_aa: CASSRQEGAYGYTF

v_call: TRBV5-8
j_call: TRBJ1-2
clone_size: .
cdr3_length: 11
d_call: .
cdr3_nt: TGTGCCAGCAGATACCGGGATGGCTACACCTTC
cdr3_aa: CASRYRDGYTF

v_call: TRBV4-3
j_call: TRBJ1-3
clone_size: .
cdr3_length: 17
d_call: .
cdr3_nt: TGCGCCAGCAGCCAAGAGGCGGGGGTGGGCGGTGGAAACACCATATATTTT
cdr3_aa: CASSQEAGVGGGNTIYF

v_call: TRBV12-3/TRBV12-4
j_call: TRBJ1-1
clone_size: .
cdr3_length: 11
d_call: .
cdr3_nt: TGTGCCAGCAGTCGTGACACTGAAGCTTTCTTT
cdr3_aa: CASSRDTEAFF

v_call: TRBV14
j_call: TRBJ2-1
clone_size: .
cdr3_length: 17
d_call: .
cdr3_nt: TGTGCCAGCAGCCAAGATTGGACAGTTTCCTCCTACAATGAGCAGTTCTTC
cdr3_aa: CASSQDWTVSSYNEQFF

v_call: TRBV15
j_call: TRBJ1-5
clone_size: .
cdr3_length: 21
d_call: TRBD1
cdr3_nt: TGTGCCACCAGCAGAGATTGGAGAACAGGGGTTTCCCAATATAGCAATCAGCCCCAGCATTTT
cdr3_aa: CATSRDWRTGVSQYSNQPQHF

v_call: TRBV28
j_call: TRBJ1-6
clone_size: .
cdr3_length: 15
d_call: .
cdr3_nt: TGTGCCAGCGGACCAGCGGGGCAGTCGACTTCACCCCTCCACTTT
cdr3_aa: CASGPAGQSTSPLHF

v_call: TRBV12-3/TRBV12-4
j_call: TRBJ1-1
clone_size: .
cdr3_length: 12
d_call: .
cdr3_nt: TGTGCCAGCAGCCGCAGGGTCGTTGAAGCTTTCTTT
cdr3_aa: CASSRRVVEAFF

v_call: TRBV18
j_call: TRBJ1-5
clone_size: once
cdr3_length: 14
d_call: TRBD1
cdr3_nt: TGTGCCAGCTCAGATAGACAGGGAAATCAGCCCCAGCATTTT
cdr3_aa: CASSDRQGNQPQHF

v_call: TRBV10-1
j_call: TRBJ1-5
clone_size: .
cdr3_length: 15
d_call: .
cdr3_nt: TGCGCCAGCAGTGAGGGCAGGGGTGGCGATCAGCCCCAGCATTTT
cdr3_aa: CASSEGRGGDQPQHF

v_call: TRBV19
j_call: TRBJ1-5
clone_size: .
cdr3_length: 15
d_call: TRBD1
cdr3_nt: TGTGCCAGTACCCTCGGGACAGGGCGAAATCAGCCCCAGCATTTT
cdr3_aa: CASTLGTGRNQPQHF

v_call: TRBV7-2
j_call: TRBJ1-6
clone_size: .
cdr3_length: 17
d_call: .
cdr3_nt: TGTGCCAGCAGTCCGTACAGGTCCAGTTACGGTAATTCACCCCTCCACTTT
cdr3_aa: CASSPYRSSYGNSPLHF

v_call: TRBV9
j_call: TRBJ2-2
clone_size: .
cdr3_length: 17
d_call: .
cdr3_nt: TGTGCCAGCAGCGTAGGCAGCCCTCAAGTCCAGGCCGGGGAGCTGTTTTTT
cdr3_aa: CASSVGSPQVQAGELFF

v_call: TRBV18
j_call: TRBJ1-5
clone_size: .
cdr3_length: 15
d_call: TRBD1
cdr3_nt: TGTGCCAGCTCACCCGGGACAGGGGGCTCTCAGCCCCAGCATTTT
cdr3_aa: CASSPGTGGSQPQHF

v_call: TRBV9
j_call: TRBJ1-5
clone_size: .
cdr3_length: 15
d_call: .
cdr3_nt: TGTGCCAGCAGCAGTGCGGGGGGCACGGGTCAGCCCCAGCATTTT
cdr3_aa: CASSSAGGTGQPQHF

v_call: TRBV28
j_call: TRBJ1-5
clone_size: .
cdr3_length: 16
d_call: .
cdr3_nt: TGTGCCAGCAGTTCCATAACAGCTATCAGCAATCAGCCCCAGCATTTT
cdr3_aa: CASSSITAISNQPQHF

v_call: TRBV24-1
j_call: TRBJ2-1
clone_size: .
cdr3_length: 17
d_call: TRBD1
cdr3_nt: TGTGCCACCAGTGACCCCCGGACAGGGGCCCCCTACAATGAGCAGTTCTTC
cdr3_aa: CATSDPRTGAPYNEQFF

v_call: TRBV6-5
j_call: TRBJ1-2
clone_size: .
cdr3_length: 13
d_call: TRBD1
cdr3_nt: TGTGCCAGCAGCCGAGGACAGGGAGAAGGCTACACCTTC
cdr3_aa: CASSRGQGEGYTF

v_call: TRBV18
j_call: TRBJ1-1
clone_size: few
cdr3_length: 14
d_call: TRBD1
cdr3_nt: TGTGCCAGCTCACCCGCCTCGACAGGGTCCGAAGCTTTCTTT
cdr3_aa: CASSPASTGSEAFF

v_call: TRBV4-3
j_call: TRBJ2-1
clone_size: .
cdr3_length: 13
d_call: TRBD2
cdr3_nt: TGCGCCAGCAGCCACGGGCCACTAGCGGAGCAGTTCTTC
cdr3_aa: CASSHGPLAEQFF

v_call: TRBV24-1
j_call: TRBJ1-5
clone_size: .
cdr3_length: 13
d_call: .
cdr3_nt: TGTGCCACCAGTGGCGTGGGCAATCAGCCCCAGCATTTT
cdr3_aa: CATSGVGNQPQHF

v_call: TRBV6-5
j_call: TRBJ2-7
clone_size: .
cdr3_length: 13
d_call: TRBD1
cdr3_nt: TGTGCCAGTAACAAGGGGGCCTCCTACGAGCAGTACTTC
cdr3_aa: CASNKGASYEQYF

v_call: TRBV5-4
j_call: TRBJ2-5
clone_size: .
cdr3_length: 15
d_call: TRBD2
cdr3_nt: TGTGCCAGCAGCTTGGGAGCGGGGGGGCCAGAGACCCAGTACTTC
cdr3_aa: CASSLGAGGPETQYF

v_call: TRBV6-6
j_call: TRBJ2-3
clone_size: .
cdr3_length: 17
d_call: TRBD1
cdr3_nt: TGTGCCAGCAGTCACGGGACAGGGACTCCCCTCACAGATACGCAGTATTTT
cdr3_aa: CASSHGTGTPLTDTQYF

v_call: TRBV30
j_call: TRBJ1-1
clone_size: .
cdr3_length: 14
d_call: TRBD1
cdr3_nt: TGTGGTTGGTGGACCGGGACAGCCGGAACTGAAGCTTTCTTT
cdr3_aa: CGWWTGTAGTEAFF

v_call: TRBV6-5
j_call: TRBJ1-2
clone_size: .
cdr3_length: 13
d_call: .
cdr3_nt: TGTGCCAGCAGTCGAAGACAGGAGGATGGCTACACCTTC
cdr3_aa: CASSRRQEDGYTF

v_call: TRBV7-9
j_call: TRBJ1-3
clone_size: .
cdr3_length: 15
d_call: TRBD1
cdr3_nt: TGTGCCAGCAGCTCGACCGGGACAGGGGGAAACACCATATATTTT
cdr3_aa: CASSSTGTGGNTIYF

v_call: TRBV5-6
j_call: TRBJ1-4
clone_size: .
cdr3_length: 17
d_call: TRBD1
cdr3_nt: TGTGCCAGCAGCCCTTTCTCAGGGGGGCTATTTAATGAAAAACTGTTTTTT
cdr3_aa: CASSPFSGGLFNEKLFF

v_call: TRBV19
j_call: TRBJ1-2
clone_size: .
cdr3_length: 15
d_call: .
cdr3_nt: TGTGCCAGTAGTATGCAGGCTGATTTTAACTATGGCTACACCTTC
cdr3_aa: CASSMQADFNYGYTF

v_call: TRBV27
j_call: TRBJ1-5
clone_size: .
cdr3_length: 14
d_call: .
cdr3_nt: TGTGCCAGCAGTTTAGGCAGAGGGAATCAGCCCCAGCATTTT
cdr3_aa: CASSLGRGNQPQHF

v_call: TRBV15
j_call: TRBJ2-1
clone_size: .
cdr3_length: 14
d_call: .
cdr3_nt: TGTGCCACCAGCATACGGGGGTCCTACAATGAGCAGTTCTTC
cdr3_aa: CATSIRGSYNEQFF

v_call: TRBV2
j_call: TRBJ1-4
clone_size: once
cdr3_length: 17
d_call: .
cdr3_nt: TGTGCCAGCAGTAAAACGAACCGGGACGGGGGAAAAGGAAAACTGTTTTTT
cdr3_aa: CASSKTNRDGGKGKLFF

v_call: TRBV7-2
j_call: TRBJ1-6
clone_size: .
cdr3_length: 15
d_call: TRBD1
cdr3_nt: TGTGCCAGCACCTCAACCGGGACAGGGAATTCACCCCTCCACTTT
cdr3_aa: CASTSTGTGNSPLHF

v_call: TRBV7-8
j_call: TRBJ2-7
clone_size: few
cdr3_length: 14
d_call: TRBD1
cdr3_nt: TGTGCCAGCAGCTTAGCGATTCGGGACAGGGCACAATACTTC
cdr3_aa: CASSLAIRDRAQYF

v_call: TRBV29-1
j_call: TRBJ1-2
clone_size: .
cdr3_length: 16
d_call: TRBD1
cdr3_nt: TGCAGCGTTGAATTAGCAGGACAGGGACCAGACTATGGCTACACCTTC
cdr3_aa: CSVELAGQGPDYGYTF

v_call: TRBV19
j_call: TRBJ1-5
clone_size: few
cdr3_length: 13
d_call: .
cdr3_nt: TGTGCCAGTAGGTACGGGGTCAATCAGCCCCAGCATTTT
cdr3_aa: CASRYGVNQPQHF

v_call: TRBV6-2/TRBV6-3
j_call: TRBJ1-6
clone_size: .
cdr3_length: 14
d_call: .
cdr3_nt: TGTGCCAGCAGTCCCAACAGGGAGAATTCACCCCTCCACTTT
cdr3_aa: CASSPNRENSPLHF

v_call: TRBV6-2/TRBV6-3
j_call: TRBJ1-2
clone_size: .
cdr3_length: 17
d_call: .
cdr3_nt: TGTGCCAGCAGTAAGTCCCCCTTTAAGGGAGAGAACTATGGCTACACCTTC
cdr3_aa: CASSKSPFKGENYGYTF

v_call: TRBV20-1
j_call: TRBJ1-5
clone_size: .
cdr3_length: 15
d_call: .
cdr3_nt: TGCAGTGCTAGTCCCACCGGGACACGGGATCAGCCCCAGCATTTT
cdr3_aa: CSASPTGTRDQPQHF

v_call: TRBV14
j_call: TRBJ1-5
clone_size: .
cdr3_length: 19
d_call: .
cdr3_nt: TGTGCCAGCAGCCATTTCAGGGGTCTCGTTTGGAAGTTTTGTCAGCCCCAGCATTTT
cdr3_aa: CASSHFRGLVWKFCQPQHF

v_call: TRBV10-1
j_call: TRBJ1-2
clone_size: .
cdr3_length: 13
d_call: .
cdr3_nt: TGCGCCAGCAGTGAGTCTGGGAGGGATGGCTACACCTTC
cdr3_aa: CASSESGRDGYTF

v_call: TRBV6-5
j_call: TRBJ1-2
clone_size: .
cdr3_length: 13
d_call: .
cdr3_nt: TGTGCCAGCAGTTATGGGGGCGACTATGGCTACACCTTC
cdr3_aa: CASSYGGDYGYTF

v_call: TRBV5-4
j_call: TRBJ2-7
clone_size: .
cdr3_length: 14
d_call: .
cdr3_nt: TGTGCCAGCAGCTTGGCCACGAGCTCCTACGAGCAGTACTTC
cdr3_aa: CASSLATSSYEQYF

v_call: TRBV4-1
j_call: TRBJ2-2
clone_size: .
cdr3_length: 16
d_call: TRBD1
cdr3_nt: TGCGCCAGCAGACCTATGACAGGGTTGGGCACCGGGGAGCTGTTTTTT
cdr3_aa: CASRPMTGLGTGELFF

v_call: TRBV19
j_call: TRBJ2-4
clone_size: .
cdr3_length: 14
d_call: .
cdr3_nt: TGTGCCAGTAACCATGGACAGCCCAAAAACATTCAGTACTTC
cdr3_aa: CASNHGQPKNIQYF

v_call: TRBV7-2
j_call: TRBJ2-4
clone_size: .
cdr3_length: 15
d_call: .
cdr3_nt: TGTGCCAGCAGCTTAGATAGCATCGCCAAAAACATTCAGTACTTC
cdr3_aa: CASSLDSIAKNIQYF

v_call: TRBV30
j_call: TRBJ1-2
clone_size: .
cdr3_length: 13
d_call: TRBD1
cdr3_nt: TGTGCCTGGAGCCGGACAGGGCCTTATGGCTACACCTTC
cdr3_aa: CAWSRTGPYGYTF

v_call: TRBV30
j_call: TRBJ2-1
clone_size: .
cdr3_length: 13
d_call: .
cdr3_nt: TGTGCCTGGAGTCGTGAGGACTACAATGAGCAGTTCTTC
cdr3_aa: CAWSREDYNEQFF

v_call: TRBV6-5
j_call: TRBJ2-3
clone_size: .
cdr3_length: 14
d_call: TRBD1
cdr3_nt: TGTGCCAGCAGTCCTCGACAGGGCGGGGATACGCAGTATTTT
cdr3_aa: CASSPRQGGDTQYF

v_call: TRBV19
j_call: TRBJ2-3
clone_size: .
cdr3_length: 15
d_call: .
cdr3_nt: TGTGCCAGTAGCCCAGCGTTGCCTAGCACAGATACGCAGTATTTT
cdr3_aa: CASSPALPSTDTQYF

v_call: TRBV12-3/TRBV12-4
j_call: TRBJ1-2
clone_size: .
cdr3_length: 12
d_call: TRBD1
cdr3_nt: TGTGCCAGCAGCCGGGACAGTTATGGCTACACCTTC
cdr3_aa: CASSRDSYGYTF

v_call: TRBV12-3/TRBV12-4
j_call: TRBJ2-1
clone_size: few
cdr3_length: 12
d_call: .
cdr3_nt: TGTGCCAGCAACCAGTTTTACAATGAGCAGTTCTTC
cdr3_aa: CASNQFYNEQFF

v_call: TRBV25-1
j_call: TRBJ1-1
clone_size: .
cdr3_length: 18
d_call: .
cdr3_nt: TGTGCCAGCAGTGAATATTCGGGTCCCCCCGAACTGGGCACTGAAGCTTTCTTT
cdr3_aa: CASSEYSGPPELGTEAFF